This T cell receptor (beta chain) was observed in a study of T-cell reconstitution after alpha-beta-depleted transplantation in children. This clonotype was observed a few times. Unique molecular identifiers were incorporated when the TCRbeta library was constructed. Using its own MiXCR run on the PCR reads, TCRdb lists one record per CDR3 protein. The sample shows some 200,000 distinct CDR3 sequences, approximately 10% of them seen only once. This sequence was found in a human donor who donated a stem cell graft to a child with acute lymphoblastic leukemia. The sample here was PBMCs from the stem cell graft donor, taken from the stem cell graft.

CDR3 amino acids: CASSFPGWTDTQYF. CDR3 nucleotide sequence: TGCGCCAGCAGCTTCCCAGGGTGGACAGATACGCAGTATTTT. This rearrangement joins TRBV5-1 to TRBJ2-3; tentative D call: TRBD1 (5 bases). The V end was cut by 2 bases, the J end by 3 bases, with 10 bases between. Germline V gene lookup returns CDR1 SGHRS and CDR2 YFSETQ. The CDR3 has 14 residues.